This T cell receptor beta chain was documented in a study of blood T cell repertoires in COVID-19. Study information: PBMCs, B-cell-depleted T cells, or T cells were the source of the cDNA or gDNA that made up the material.

Study processing details: Estimates of nucleated cell counts were drawn from the amplification of reference gene primers. The repertoire was sequenced with immunoSEQ multiplex PCR; TCRdb's copy has only in-frame clones and lacks some. V, J and clone size reflect that table, while D and trimming were determined from the DNA. The sample shows hundreds of thousands of clones, about 90% of them seen only once. Participant ages covered about 18 to 90 years across 24 US areas. Recovery among Cohort 3 donors was established by two negative PCRs, clearance, or symptom resolution. Sequenced: PBMCs or T cells enriched from blood (not recorded which). The receptor comes from a woman in her thirties who had recovered from COVID-19.

The CDR3: CASRGQVYSGNTIYF. For the CDR3, the DNA is TGTGCCAGCAGGGGACAGGTTTACTCTGGAAACACCATATATTTT. The chain is built from TRBV6-5 and TRBJ1-3; the match to TRBD1 covers 8 bases. There are 15 residues in the CDR3. Germline V gene lookup returns CDR1 MNHEY and CDR2 SVGAGI. With V trimmed by 6 bases and J by 0 bases, 4 bases remained unmatched.